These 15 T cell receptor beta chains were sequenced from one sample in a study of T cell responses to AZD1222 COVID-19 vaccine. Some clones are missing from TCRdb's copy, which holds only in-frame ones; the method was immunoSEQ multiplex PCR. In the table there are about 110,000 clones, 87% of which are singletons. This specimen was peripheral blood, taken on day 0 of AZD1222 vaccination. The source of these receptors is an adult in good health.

Here the CDR3 DNA reads TGTGCCAGCAGCCAAGATAGGGTTCAGCCCCAGCATTTT. Amino acid sequence: CASSQDRVQPQHF. The chain has TRBV3-1 (or the pseudogene TRBV3-2) and TRBJ1-5, with D unclear. Trimming stripped 0 bases from V and 6 bases from J, with 6 bases between. Germline values: CDR1 LGHDT, CDR2 YNNKEL (reference sequence). The CDR3 has 13 residues.

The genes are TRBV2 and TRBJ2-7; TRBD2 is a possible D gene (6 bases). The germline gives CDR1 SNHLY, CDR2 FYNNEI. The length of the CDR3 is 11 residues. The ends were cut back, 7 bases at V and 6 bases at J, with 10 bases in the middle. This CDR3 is CASTWGGEQYF. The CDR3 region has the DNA TGTGCCAGCACATGGGGAGGCGAGCAGTACTTC.

The CDR3, as DNA: TGTGCCAGCACTGGCAGGGTGGGATCACCCCTCCACTTT. Protein product: CASTGRVGSPLHF. This chain uses TRBV2 with TRBJ1-6, with D perhaps TRBD1 (5 bases). Germline V gives CDR1 SNHLY, CDR2 FYNNEI. The CDR3 contains 13 residues. Trimming stripped 7 bases from V and 10 bases from J, with 14 bases between.

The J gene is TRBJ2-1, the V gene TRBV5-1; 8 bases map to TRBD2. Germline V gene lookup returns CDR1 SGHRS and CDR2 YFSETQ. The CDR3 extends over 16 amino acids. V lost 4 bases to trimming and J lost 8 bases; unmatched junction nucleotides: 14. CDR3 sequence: CASSPTGTRKDYEQFF. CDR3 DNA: TGCGCCAGCAGCCCTACCGGGACTAGAAAGGATTATGAGCAGTTCTTC. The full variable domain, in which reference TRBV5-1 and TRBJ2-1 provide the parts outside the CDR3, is KAGVTQTPRYLIKTRGQQVTLSCSPISGHRSVSWYQQTPGQGLQFLFEYFSETQRNKGNFPGRFSGRQFSNSRSEMNVSTLELGDSALYLCASSPTGTRKDYEQFFGPGTRLTVL.

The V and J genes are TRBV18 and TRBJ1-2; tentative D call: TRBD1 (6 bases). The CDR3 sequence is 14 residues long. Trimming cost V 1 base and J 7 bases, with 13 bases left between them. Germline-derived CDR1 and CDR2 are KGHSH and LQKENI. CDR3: CASSPLSGDVGYTF. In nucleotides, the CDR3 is TGTGCCAGCTCACCACTGTCAGGGGATGTTGGCTACACCTTC.

CDR3 nucleotides: TGTGCCTGGAGCCGCTTGGGACTAGCGGGAGTGGGGGTTGAAAACGGGGCCGGGGAGCTGTTTTTT. This gives the protein CAWSRLGLAGVGVENGAGELFF. The chain is built from TRBV30 and TRBJ2-2; 14 bases are a match to TRBD2. Germline V gene sequence: CDR1 GTSNPN, CDR2 SVGIG (reference sequence). V dropped 3 bases and J dropped 6; count of bases not matched to a gene: 24. This CDR3 contains 22 residues.

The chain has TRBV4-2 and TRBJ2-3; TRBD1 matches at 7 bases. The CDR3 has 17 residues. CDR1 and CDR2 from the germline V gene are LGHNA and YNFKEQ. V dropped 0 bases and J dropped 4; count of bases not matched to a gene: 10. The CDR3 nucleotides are TGTGCCAGCAGCCAAGAATTAGGGGGCTGGGGCGCAGATACGCAGTATTTT. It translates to CASSQELGGWGADTQYF.

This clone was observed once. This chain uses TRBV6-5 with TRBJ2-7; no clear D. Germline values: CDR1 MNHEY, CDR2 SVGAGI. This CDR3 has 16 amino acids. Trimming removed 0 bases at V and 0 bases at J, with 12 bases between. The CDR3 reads CASSYSGGVSSYEQYF. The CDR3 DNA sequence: TGTGCCAGCAGTTACTCGGGCGGAGTGAGCTCCTACGAGCAGTACTTC.

This chain's CDR3 is CASSKPGQGVNEQYF. Here the CDR3 DNA reads TGTGCCAGCAGCAAACCCGGACAGGGAGTCAACGAGCAGTACTTC. This rearrangement joins TRBV7-2 to TRBJ2-7, with 8 bases matching TRBD1. This CDR3 has 15 residues. The germline gives CDR1 SGHTA, CDR2 FQGNSA. The junction had 11 bases not matched to a gene; V was cut back by 5 bases and J by 5 bases.

This CDR3 is CATSPGLGNQPQHF. CDR3 coding DNA: TGTGCCACCAGCCCTGGGTTGGGCAATCAGCCCCAGCATTTT. The chain has TRBV15 and TRBJ1-5; no firm D call. Germline-derived CDR1 and CDR2 are LNHNV and YYDKDF (reference sequence). This CDR3 contains 14 residues. V was shortened by 5 bases and J by 2 bases, with 10 bases between the two germline ends. Using reference TRBV15 and TRBJ1-5 for the parts outside the CDR3, the full variable domain is DAMVIQNPRYQVTQFGKPVTLSCSQTLNHNVMYWYQQKSSQAPKLLFHYYDKDFNNEADTPDNFQSRRPNTSFCFLDIRSPGLGDTAMYLCATSPGLGNQPQHFGDGTRLSIL.

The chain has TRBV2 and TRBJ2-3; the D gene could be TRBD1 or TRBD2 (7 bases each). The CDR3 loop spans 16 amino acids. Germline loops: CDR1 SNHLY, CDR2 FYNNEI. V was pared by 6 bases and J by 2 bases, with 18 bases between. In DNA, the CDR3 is TGTGCCAGCAGGCCCAGGGGGGGACGACTCACAGATACGCAGTATTTT. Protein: CASRPRGGRLTDTQYF.

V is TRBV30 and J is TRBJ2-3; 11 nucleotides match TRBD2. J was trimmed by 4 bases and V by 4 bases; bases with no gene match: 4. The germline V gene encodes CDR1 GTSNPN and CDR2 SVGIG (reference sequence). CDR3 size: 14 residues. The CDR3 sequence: CAWNPSGGSDTQYF. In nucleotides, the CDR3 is TGTGCCTGGAATCCTAGCGGGGGGTCAGATACGCAGTATTTT.

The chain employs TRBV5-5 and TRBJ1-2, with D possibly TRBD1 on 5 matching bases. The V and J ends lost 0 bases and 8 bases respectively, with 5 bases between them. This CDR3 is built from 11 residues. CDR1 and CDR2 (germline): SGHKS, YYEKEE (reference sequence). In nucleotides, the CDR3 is TGTGCCAGCAGCTTGGAGGGGGGCTACACCTTC. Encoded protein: CASSLEGGYTF.

The CDR3 protein is CASSESGTGLNYGYTF. The CDR3 nucleotides read TGCGCCAGCAGTGAGTCTGGGACAGGGTTGAACTATGGCTACACCTTC. The chain links TRBV10-2 to TRBJ1-2, with 9 bases identical to TRBD1. Losses at the gene ends were 0 bases for V and 2 bases for J; bases not matched to a gene: 4. The CDR3 consists of 16 residues. The germline CDR1 and CDR2 sequences are WSHSY and SAAADI.

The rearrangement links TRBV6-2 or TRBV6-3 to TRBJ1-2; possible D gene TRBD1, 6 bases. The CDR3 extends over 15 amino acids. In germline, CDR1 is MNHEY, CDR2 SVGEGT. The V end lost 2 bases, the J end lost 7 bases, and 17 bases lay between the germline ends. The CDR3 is CASSYPFGGARGYTF. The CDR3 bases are TGTGCCAGCAGTTACCCTTTTGGGGGGGCGCGTGGCTACACCTTC.